The clone carrying this TCR beta chain was counted only a few times. The antigen is undetermined. Exclusion of a patient resulted from uncontrolled infection, other autoimmune disease, pregnancy or lactation. Together with thyroid ultrasound, orbital computed tomography, serum thyroxine and TRAb, clinical symptoms were used for diagnoses. These data come from a study of T cells in Graves' hyperthyroidism and ophthalmopathy. Study observations and caveats: Most thyroid clonotypes expanded above 0.001 were also detected in blood.

The CDR3 runs to 14 residues. The junction had 2 bases not matched to a gene; V was cut back by 0 bases and J by 3 bases. Per the germline V gene, CDR1 is ENHRY and CDR2 is SYGVKD. Amplified TCR beta CDR3 regions derived from RNA transcripts. The study used the HTBI primer set for a first-round RT-PCR of the TCR CDR3. MiXCR was run by TCRdb on the multiplex PCR reads, yielding one entry per CDR3 protein. The data contain roughly 570,000 distinct CDR3 sequences, just over 45% of them singletons. The receptor was isolated from an adult woman with Graves' disease, either hyperthyroidism or ophthalmopathy (not recorded which). Sequencing input: peripheral blood or thyroid tissue (not recorded which). The chain carries TRBV10-3 and TRBJ2-7; 7 positions match TRBD2. The CDR3 sequence: CAISESSGFYEQYF. The CDR3 nucleotides are TGTGCCATCAGTGAGTCTAGCGGGTTCTACGAGCAGTACTTC.